The next 26 T cell receptor beta chains were all read from a single sample in a study of OX40 agonist ivuxolimab in advanced cancers. Data came from immunoSEQ multiplex PCR; TCRdb stores just in-frame clones and leaves some out. In the table there are around 20,000 clones, roughly 80% of which are singletons. The source was CD4+ or CD8+ T cells sorted from blood, collected in a trial of the OX40 agonist ivuxolimab. These receptors all come from an adult with an advanced solid tumor such as melanoma, head and neck, liver or kidney cancer.

This clone is deemed medium-sized. This chain links TRBV6-4 with TRBJ2-2; weak D call: TRBD2 (6 bases). Germline lookup yields CDR1 MRHNA and CDR2 SNTAGT. Between the trimmed V and J ends, which lost 2 bases and 4 bases, there was a span of 11 bases. The CDR3 has 15 residues. CDR3 DNA sequence: TGTGCCAGCAGTGACAGGGGAGGAAGCACCGGGGAGCTGTTTTTT. It codes for CASSDRGGSTGELFF.

The chain employs TRBV5-4 and TRBJ2-3; TRBD2 matches at 7 bases. Germline V gene lookup returns CDR1 SGHNT and CDR2 YYREEE (reference sequence). The V gene end was trimmed by 0 bases and the J gene end by 6 bases; junction bases not matched to a gene: 4. The CDR3 has 14 amino acids. CDR3 DNA: TGTGCCAGCAGCTTGGAGATGGGAGGGGATACGCAGTATTTT. It specifies CASSLEMGGDTQYF. Full variable domain (remainder filled in from reference TRBV5-4 and TRBJ2-3): ETGVTQSPTHLIKTRGQQVTLRCSSQSGHNTVSWYQQALGQGPQFIFQYYREEENGRGNFPPRFSGLQFPNYSSELNVNALELDDSALYLCASSLEMGGDTQYFGPGTRLTVL.

A word on this clone: Additional DNA sequences in this sample encode the identical CDR3. The rearrangement links TRBV5-1 to TRBJ1-1; TRBD1 might be the D (5 bases). From germline, CDR1 is SGHRS and CDR2 YFSETQ. The CDR3 has 14 amino acids. V shed 0 bases and J shed 3 bases, with 9 bases lying between them. The CDR3 nucleotides read TGCGCCAGCAGCTTGGCCGGAGGGGACACTGAAGCTTTCTTT. Translating gives CASSLAGGDTEAFF.

The V and J genes are TRBV5-1 and TRBJ2-3, with D perhaps assigned TRBD1 or TRBD2 (5 bases each). Germline-derived CDR1 and CDR2 are SGHRS and YFSETQ. This CDR3 comprises 18 residues. Trimming removed 0 bases at V and 1 base at J, with 18 bases between. CDR3 loop: CASSLAGTRRGGTDTQYF. The DNA for the CDR3 is TGCGCCAGCAGCTTGGCCGGAACCCGTAGGGGAGGCACAGATACGCAGTATTTT.

This chain links TRBV9 with TRBJ2-1; 12 nucleotides agree with TRBD2. This CDR3 has 16 amino acids. The germline gives CDR1 SGDLS, CDR2 YYNGEE. V lost 0 bases to trimming and J lost 9 bases; unmatched junction nucleotides: 7. CDR3 region: CASSVGLAGGRTEQFF. The CDR3 DNA follows: TGTGCCAGCAGCGTAGGGCTAGCGGGAGGGCGAACTGAGCAGTTCTTC.

The rearrangement uses TRBV7-7 and TRBJ2-7; perhaps TRBD1 as D (6 bases). The CDR3 spans 13 residues. V gave up 3 bases and J gave up 3 bases, with 9 bases separating them. Germline CDR1 reads SSHAT; CDR2 reads FNYEAQ (reference sequence). CDR3 in DNA: TGTGCCAGCAGCTTTCAACAGGGCTACGAGCAGTACTTC. As protein: CASSFQQGYEQYF. Looking up the rest from reference TRBV7-7 and TRBJ2-7 gives the full variable domain: GAGVSQSPRYKVTKRGQDVTLRCDPISSHATLYWYQQALGQGPEFLTYFNYEAQPDKSGLPSDRFSAERPEGSISTLTIQRTEQRDSAMYRCASSFQQGYEQYFGPGTRLTVT.

The V call is TRBV29-1, the J call TRBJ2-2; D not certain. Germline CDR1 and CDR2: SQVTM and ANQGSEA. The V and J ends lost 1 base and 1 base respectively, with 4 bases between them. This CDR3 region has 13 residues. CDR3 sequence (DNA): TGCAGCGTTGAAGGACAGAACACCGGGGAGCTGTTTTTT. It specifies CSVEGQNTGELFF.

This clone was observed a single time. The chain couples TRBV4-2 to TRBJ2-7; 11 bases match TRBD2. This CDR3 spans 16 amino acids. Germline-derived CDR1 and CDR2 are LGHNA and YNFKEQ. V dropped 4 bases and J dropped 3; count of bases not matched to a gene: 8. CDR3 protein: CASSPTGTSGFYEQYF. CDR3 nucleotides: TGTGCCAGCAGCCCCACGGGGACTAGCGGTTTCTACGAGCAGTACTTC.

The V and J genes are TRBV6-6 and TRBJ2-7, with D perhaps assigned TRBD1 or TRBD2 (5 bases each). V lost 2 bases and J lost 5, with 10 bases in between. This CDR3 is built from 13 residues. The V gene's germline CDR1 is MNHNY and CDR2 SVGAGI (reference sequence). Written as DNA, the CDR3 is TGTGCCAGCAGTTACCCGGGGCTCAACGAGCAGTACTTC. Its translation: CASSYPGLNEQYF.

The chain combines TRBV27 with TRBJ1-5, with D possibly TRBD1 on 6 matching bases. From germline, CDR1 is MNHEY and CDR2 SMNVEV (reference sequence). The CDR3 spans 14 residues. Trimming cost V 6 bases and J 6 bases, with 15 bases left between them. CDR3 in amino acids: CASSIGGLGQPQHF. The CDR3 nucleotides read TGTGCCAGCAGCATAGGGGGTCTAGGTCAGCCCCAGCATTTT.

This clone came up many times. The rearrangement joins TRBV4-1 to TRBJ2-7; 8 nucleotides match TRBD1. CDR3 length: 13 residues. V dropped 10 bases and J dropped 0; count of bases not matched to a gene: 5. Germline V gene sequence: CDR1 MGHRA, CDR2 YSYEKL. The CDR3 loop is CATATGDSYEQYF. The CDR3 DNA follows: TGCGCCACCGCGACAGGGGACTCCTACGAGCAGTACTTC.

The V call is TRBV5-4, the J call TRBJ2-7; D uncertain. Germline CDR1 is SGHNT and CDR2 is YYREEE (reference sequence). The CDR3 extends over 12 amino acids. The V end was cut by 2 bases, the J end by 5 bases, with 8 bases between. The CDR3 sequence is CASSFRPDEQYF. DNA of the CDR3: TGTGCCAGCAGCTTCCGGCCGGACGAGCAGTACTTC.

J is TRBJ2-7 and V is TRBV2; no clear D gene. V was shortened by 0 bases and J by 2 bases, with 8 bases between the two germline ends. The CDR3 is 14 amino acids. The germline CDR1 and CDR2 sequences are SNHLY and FYNNEI. The CDR3 coding sequence is TGTGCCAGCAGTGAAGCGGAACTAACCTACGAGCAGTACTTC. Translated, it gives CASSEAELTYEQYF. Supplemented by reference TRBV2 and TRBJ2-7, the full variable domain reads EPEVTQTPSHQVTQMGQEVILRCVPISNHLYFYWYRQILGQKVEFLVSFYNNEISEKSEIFDDQFSVERPDGSNFTLKIRSTKLEDSAMYFCASSEAELTYEQYFGPGTRLTVT.

V is TRBV29-1 and J is TRBJ1-4, with 8 bases aligning to TRBD1. The CDR3 covers 15 residues. CDR1 SQVTM and CDR2 ANQGSEA come from the germline V gene. Trimming removed 3 bases from V and 4 bases from J; junction bases left unmatched: 7. The CDR3 region has the DNA TGCAGCGTTGACAGGGGGCGCGGGGATAATGAAAAACTGTTTTTT. It is translated as CSVDRGRGDNEKLFF.

This chain uses TRBV10-2 with TRBJ2-1, with a possible D match to TRBD2 (6 bases). This CDR3 region has 16 residues. V lost 7 bases to trimming and J lost 4 bases, with 20 bases between them. Germline values: CDR1 WSHSY, CDR2 SAAADI. The CDR3 nucleotides read TGCGCCAGCATCCCGGGAGTGGTAGCGCCATACAATGAGCAGTTCTTC. It encodes CASIPGVVAPYNEQFF.

The chain uses TRBV5-5 and TRBJ2-7; tentatively, D is TRBD1 (6 bases). CDR1 is SGHKS and CDR2 is YYEKEE in the germline V gene (reference sequence). CDR3 length: 16 amino acids. The ends were cut back, 4 bases at V and 2 bases at J, with 19 bases in the middle. The CDR3 loop reads CASSLDPDRQTYEQYF. The CDR3 DNA sequence: TGTGCCAGCAGCCTAGACCCGGACAGACAAACCTACGAGCAGTACTTC.

The V gene is TRBV9, the J gene TRBJ2-6; D is ambiguous. Germline CDR1 reads SGDLS; CDR2 reads YYNGEE. The V end was cut by 3 bases, the J end by 0 bases, with 7 bases between. The CDR3 consists of 15 residues. The CDR3: CASSAAGSGANVLTF. The CDR3 coding sequence is TGTGCCAGCAGCGCAGCAGGCTCTGGGGCCAACGTCCTGACTTTC.

The rearrangement links TRBV19 to TRBJ2-2; D ambiguous. V shed 2 bases and J shed 6 bases, with 4 bases lying between them. Looked up from germline, CDR1 is LNHDA and CDR2 is SQIVND (reference sequence). The CDR3 is made up of 12 amino acids. CDR3 protein: CASSIRPGELFF. The CDR3 bases are TGTGCCAGTAGTATAAGACCCGGGGAGCTGTTTTTT. The full variable domain, rest sourced from reference TRBV19 and TRBJ2-2, is DGGITQSPKYLFRKEGQNVTLSCEQNLNHDAMYWYRQDPGQGLRLIYYSQIVNDFQKGDIAEGYSVSREKKESFPLTVTSAQKNPTAFYLCASSIRPGELFFGEGSRLTVL.

This clone was counted a few times. The chain recombines TRBV30 with TRBJ1-1; tentative D call: TRBD1 (5 bases). V lost 5 bases and J lost 2, with 9 bases in between. This CDR3 spans 12 amino acids. Germline V CDR1 and CDR2: GTSNPN, SVGIG (reference sequence). CDR3 sequence (DNA): TGTGCCTGGGGCAGGGACAACACTGAAGCTTTCTTT. Protein sequence: CAWGRDNTEAFF.

This chain joins TRBV9 and TRBJ2-1; D is perhaps TRBD1 or TRBD2 (5 bases each). V lost 4 bases, J lost 10 bases, and 21 bases lay in between. CDR1 is SGDLS and CDR2 is YYNGEE in the germline V gene. The CDR3 has 15 residues. CDR3 residues: CASSLDTNSGVEQFF. The CDR3 nucleotides read TGTGCCAGCAGCCTGGACACTAACTCCGGGGTAGAGCAGTTCTTC. The full variable domain, with the rest looked up from reference TRBV9 and TRBJ2-1, is DSGVTQTPKHLITATGQRVTLRCSPRSGDLSVYWYQQSLDQGLQFLIQYYNGEERAKGNILERFSAQQFPDLHSELNLSSLELGDSALYFCASSLDTNSGVEQFFGPGTRLTVL.

This chain uses TRBV29-1 with TRBJ2-1, with 9 bases aligning to TRBD1. The germline gives CDR1 SQVTM, CDR2 ANQGSEA. The CDR3 length is 13 residues. CDR3 bases: TGCACCGCTAGAGGACAGGGGTTGAATGAGCAGTTCTTC. Its translation is CTARGQGLNEQFF.

V usage is TRBV28 and J usage is TRBJ1-2; maybe TRBD1 (6 bases). The germline V gene has CDR1 MDHEN and CDR2 SYDVKM. The CDR3 has 14 residues. Trimming removed 11 bases from V and 2 bases from J, with 18 bases in between. CDR3 bases: TGTGCCTCAAACCCCCGAGGACAGAACTATGGCTACACCTTC. Translated, it gives CASNPRGQNYGYTF.

By its share, this clone is medium-sized. The V gene is TRBV5-4, the J gene TRBJ2-7; D may be TRBD1 (5 bases). The CDR3 extends over 14 amino acids. Germline lookup yields CDR1 SGHNT and CDR2 YYREEE (reference sequence). V dropped 3 bases and J dropped 5 bases, with 15 bases sitting between them. This CDR3 reads CASSSPLGAHEQYF. The CDR3 DNA follows: TGTGCCAGCAGCTCGCCCCTAGGGGCCCACGAGCAGTACTTC.

V is TRBV27 and J is TRBJ2-7; the D gene is possibly TRBD2 (5 bases). This CDR3 comprises 15 residues. Germline V CDR1 and CDR2: MNHEY, SMNVEV (reference sequence). The ends were cut back, 2 bases at V and 0 bases at J, with 11 bases in the middle. The CDR3 protein is CASSLSLGGSYEQYF. CDR3 DNA: TGTGCCAGCAGTTTAAGTTTAGGAGGCTCCTACGAGCAGTACTTC.

The chain employs TRBV4-3 and TRBJ1-1; D not resolved. CDR1 and CDR2 from the germline V gene are LGHNA and YSLEER. The V end was cut by 1 base, the J end by 2 bases, with 5 bases between. The CDR3 extends over 13 amino acids. Here the CDR3 DNA reads TGCGCCAGCAGCCAAGCCAAAAACACTGAAGCTTTCTTT. This codes for CASSQAKNTEAFF.

The chain recombines TRBV14 with TRBJ1-1, with TRBD1 matching over 7 bases. CDR3 length: 13 residues. The trim removed 4 bases at V and 4 bases at J, leaving 3 bases unmatched. CDR1 is SGHDN, CDR2 FVKESK, per germline. The CDR3 protein is CASSRTGATEAFF. The DNA of the CDR3 is TGTGCCAGCAGCCGAACAGGGGCCACTGAAGCTTTCTTT.